The subject of this entry is one T cell receptor beta chain. V was pared by 4 bases and J by 3 bases, with 4 bases of the junction left unmatched. The CDR3 length is 14 residues. CDR1 is SGDLS, CDR2 YYNGEE, per germline. These data belong to a study of technical replicates of blood from several donors. The repertoire was sequenced with immunoSEQ multiplex PCR; TCRdb's copy has only in-frame clones and lacks some. The data contain about 60,000 clones, about 92% of them singletons. This TCR derives from a human donor in good health. Some clones in this sample may be carry-over from other donors' samples. The chain uses TRBV9 and TRBJ2-3, with TRBD1 matching over 8 bases. Sequenced: PBMCs. The CDR3 nucleotides are TGTGCCAGCAGCCCAGGACAGGGAACAGATACGCAGTATTTT. Protein product: CASSPGQGTDTQYF. The entire variable domain, with the rest obtained from reference TRBV9 and TRBJ2-3, is as follows: DSGVTQTPKHLITATGQRVTLRCSPRSGDLSVYWYQQSLDQGLQFLIQYYNGEERAKGNILERFSAQQFPDLHSELNLSSLELGDSALYFCASSPGQGTDTQYFGPGTRLTVL.